Below, one T cell receptor beta chain is given with its context. Its target is unknown. The data derive from a study of OX40 agonist ivuxolimab in advanced cancers. Study at large: Aged about 20 to 80 with a mean of around 60 years, they were approximately 79% male. Eligibility admitted prior anti-PD-1, anti-PD-L1 or anti-CTLA-4 therapy; about 39% had some. Study results and limitations: Expanded clones belonging to CD8+ T cells outnumbered, on average, those of CD4+.

Method: immunoSEQ multiplex PCR; TCRdb's copy keeps in-frame clones and lacks some. The data contain tens of thousands of clones, about 85% of them singletons. Source: CD4+ or CD8+ T cells sorted from blood, taken in a trial of the OX40 agonist ivuxolimab. The TCR comes from an adult with an advanced solid tumor such as melanoma, head and neck, liver or kidney cancer.

The CDR3, as DNA: TGTGCCAGCAGCTTAAAGAACCGGCCTAGGACCCAAGAGACCCAGTACTTC. It yields the protein CASSLKNRPRTQETQYF. This sequence joins TRBV11-3 and TRBJ2-5; the D is unclear. CDR3 length: 17 amino acids. With 2 bases removed from V and 1 base from J, the gap between germline ends came to 17 bases. Germline V gene data show CDR1 as SGHNT and CDR2 as YENEEA.